This T cell receptor beta chain was retrieved from a study of T-cell reconstitution after alpha-beta-depleted transplantation in children. Overall study findings and caveats: Alpha-beta T cells about two months after transplant reportedly derived from several hundred expanded graft clones.

The table lists this clonotype with a few counts. Its antigen is unknown. The CDR3 length is 16 residues. With V trimmed by 2 bases and J by 9 bases, 15 bases remained unmatched. Germline V gives CDR1 GTSNPN, CDR2 SVGIG (reference sequence). It was with unique molecular identifiers that the TCRbeta library was prepared. Each CDR3 protein gets one entry after TCRdb re-called the PCR reads with MiXCR. The top ten hold 0.65% to 0.9% of the sample, which has 550,000 to 800,000 distinct CDR3 sequences, around 13% seen once. The specimen was PBMCs, collected before TCRalphabeta/CD19-depleted stem cell transplant. The clonotype was recovered from a girl aged 2 to 10 with congenital amegakaryocytic thrombocytopenia, due to receive a stem cell transplant. The chain is built from TRBV30 and TRBJ2-1, with 8 bases that match TRBD2. CDR3 nucleotide sequence: TGTGCCTGGAGTAAGGGTCTGAGCGGGAGTGAAGGTGAGCAGTTCTTC. The encoded protein is CAWSKGLSGSEGEQFF.